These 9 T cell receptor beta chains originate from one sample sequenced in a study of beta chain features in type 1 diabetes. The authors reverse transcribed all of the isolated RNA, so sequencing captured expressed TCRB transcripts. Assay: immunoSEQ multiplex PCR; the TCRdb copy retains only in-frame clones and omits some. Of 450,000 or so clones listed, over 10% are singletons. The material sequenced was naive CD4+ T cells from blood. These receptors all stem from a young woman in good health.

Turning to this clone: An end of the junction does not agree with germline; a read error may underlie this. The CDR3 sequence: CASSQTGVGETQYF. The DNA for the CDR3 is TGTGCTAGCAGCCAGACAGGGGTCGGGGAGACCCAGTACTTC. The chain recombines TRBV7-7 with TRBJ2-5, with TRBD1 identical over 8 bases. The CDR3 spans 14 residues. Germline CDR1 and CDR2: SSHAT and FNYEAQ (reference sequence).

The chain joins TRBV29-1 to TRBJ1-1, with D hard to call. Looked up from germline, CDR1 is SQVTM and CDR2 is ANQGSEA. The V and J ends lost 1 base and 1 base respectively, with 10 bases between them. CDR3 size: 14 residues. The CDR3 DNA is TGCAGCGTTGAAGCAAGATCAGGGAACACTGAAGCTTTCTTT. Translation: CSVEARSGNTEAFF.

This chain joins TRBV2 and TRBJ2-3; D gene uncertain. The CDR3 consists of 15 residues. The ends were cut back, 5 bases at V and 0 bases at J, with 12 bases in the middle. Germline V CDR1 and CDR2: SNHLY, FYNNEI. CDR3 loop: CASSSQVLSTDTQYF. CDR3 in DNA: TGTGCCAGCAGTAGCCAGGTGCTTAGCACAGATACGCAGTATTTT.

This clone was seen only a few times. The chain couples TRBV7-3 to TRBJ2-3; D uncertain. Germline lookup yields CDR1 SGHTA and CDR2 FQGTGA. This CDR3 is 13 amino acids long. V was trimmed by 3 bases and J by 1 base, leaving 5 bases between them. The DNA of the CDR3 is TGTGCCAGCAGCTTCGCACGCACAGATACGCAGTATTTT. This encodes CASSFARTDTQYF.

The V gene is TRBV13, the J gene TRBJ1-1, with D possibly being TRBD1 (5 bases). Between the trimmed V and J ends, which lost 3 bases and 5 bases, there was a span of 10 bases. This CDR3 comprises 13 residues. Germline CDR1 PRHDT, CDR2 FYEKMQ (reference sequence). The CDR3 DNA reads TGTGCCAGCAGCTTGAAGGGGATTACTGAAGCTTTCTTT. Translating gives CASSLKGITEAFF.

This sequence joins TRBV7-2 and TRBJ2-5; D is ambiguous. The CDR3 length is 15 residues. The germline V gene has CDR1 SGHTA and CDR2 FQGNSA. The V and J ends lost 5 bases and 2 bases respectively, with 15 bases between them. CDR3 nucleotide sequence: TGTGCCAGCAGCCTACAGACGGCAGCTCAAGAGACCCAGTACTTC. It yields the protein CASSLQTAAQETQYF.

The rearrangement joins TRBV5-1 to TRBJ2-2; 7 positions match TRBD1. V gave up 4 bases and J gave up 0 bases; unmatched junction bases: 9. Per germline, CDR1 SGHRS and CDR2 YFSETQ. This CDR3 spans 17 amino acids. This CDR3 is CASSTHDRAPNTGELFF. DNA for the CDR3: TGCGCCAGCAGCACCCATGACAGGGCCCCGAACACCGGGGAGCTGTTTTTT.

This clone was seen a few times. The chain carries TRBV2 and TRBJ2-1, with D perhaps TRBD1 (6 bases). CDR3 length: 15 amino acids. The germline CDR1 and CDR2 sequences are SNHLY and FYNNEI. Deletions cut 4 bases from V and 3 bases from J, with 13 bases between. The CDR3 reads CASSASRQDYNEQFF. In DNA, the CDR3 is TGTGCCAGCAGTGCATCCCGACAGGACTACAATGAGCAGTTCTTC.

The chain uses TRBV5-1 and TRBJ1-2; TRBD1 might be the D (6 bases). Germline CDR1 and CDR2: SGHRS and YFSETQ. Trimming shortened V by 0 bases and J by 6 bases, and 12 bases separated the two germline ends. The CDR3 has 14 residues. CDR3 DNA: TGCGCCAGCAGCTTGGCAGTGGGGGCTGATGGCTACACCTTC. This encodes CASSLAVGADGYTF.